The 10 T cell receptor beta chains below come from one sample, sequenced in a study of spatial heterogeneity in lung cancer. Time point here: blood at routine non-recurrence follow-up after resection. From tumor, nontumor lung or frozen PBMC, whole RNA was taken unsorted for sequencing. Each CDR3 protein is one row after TCRdb ran MiXCR on the 5' RACE reads. The sample yields under 30,000 distinct CDR3 sequences, approximately 5.4% seen once. This sample comprised PBMCs, obtained at follow-up. Source of these receptors: a male donor with early-stage non-small cell lung cancer.

The sample holds many counts of this clonotype. This chain links TRBV2 with TRBJ2-2; D remains ambiguous. In germline, CDR1 is SNHLY, CDR2 FYNNEI. The CDR3 consists of 13 residues. Trimming removed 4 bases from V and 4 bases from J, with 7 bases in between. The DNA for the CDR3 is TGTGCCAGCAGTGGCGTTGTCACCGGGGAGCTGTTTTTT. Translation gives CASSGVVTGELFF.

This clonotype was picked up many times. The chain joins TRBV5-1 to TRBJ2-6; D gene uncertain. The CDR3 has 15 residues. The V end was cut by 0 bases, the J end by 0 bases, with 4 bases between. Germline CDR1 SGHRS, CDR2 YFSETQ. This chain's CDR3 is CASSLEGSGANVLTF. DNA for the CDR3: TGCGCCAGCAGCTTGGAGGGCTCTGGGGCCAACGTCCTGACTTTC.

The gene calls are TRBV11-2 and TRBJ2-5; D unresolved. Trimming took 0 bases from V and 5 from J, leaving 4 bases between them. CDR1 and CDR2 from the germline V gene are SGHAT and FQNNGV. This CDR3 has 12 residues. This chain's CDR3 is CASSLDRETQYF. CDR3 in DNA: TGTGCCAGCAGCTTAGATAGGGAGACCCAGTACTTC.

This clonotype was detected ten times or more. This chain links TRBV7-9 with TRBJ2-7; D possibly uses TRBD1 or TRBD2 (5 bases each). The CDR3 totals 14 residues. Per germline, CDR1 SEHNR and CDR2 FQNEAQ (reference sequence). Between the trimmed V and J ends, which lost 5 bases and 2 bases, there was a span of 13 bases. Here the CDR3 reads CASSPRDAPYEQYV. In nucleotides, the CDR3 is TGTGCCAGCAGCCCCCGGGACGCTCCCTACGAGCAGTACGTC.

This clonotype was picked up a small number of times. The V gene is TRBV11-3, the J gene TRBJ1-2; TRBD1 is a possible D gene (6 bases). Between the trimmed V and J ends, which lost 1 base and 4 bases, there was a span of 13 bases. Germline V gives CDR1 SGHNT, CDR2 YENEEA. The CDR3 has 15 amino acids. This chain's CDR3 is CASSLGGDILYGYTF. In DNA form, the CDR3 reads TGTGCCAGCAGCTTAGGGGGGGACATACTCTATGGCTACACCTTC.

This clonotype was counted many times. The chain is built from TRBV12-3 or TRBV12-4 and TRBJ1-2; D call uncertain. V was shortened by 3 bases and J by 4 bases, with 18 bases between the two germline ends. The length of the CDR3 is 16 residues. The CDR3 DNA is TGTGCCAGCAGTTTGGGCGGAATGGGGTCAGGCTATGGCTACACCTTC. Residues: CASSLGGMGSGYGYTF.

The V and J genes are TRBV27 and TRBJ2-2; D may be TRBD2 (5 bases). This CDR3 contains 14 residues. CDR1 and CDR2 from the germline V gene are MNHEY and SMNVEV (reference sequence). V was pared by 8 bases and J by 0 bases, with 10 bases between. CDR3 DNA sequence: TGTGCCAGCCGCGGAGGAGCGAACACCGGGGAGCTGTTTTTT. Encoded protein: CASRGGANTGELFF.

The sample holds many counts of this clonotype. V is TRBV6-2 or TRBV6-3 and J is TRBJ2-5; the D is unclear. Per the germline V gene, CDR1 is MNHEY and CDR2 is SVGEGT. Between the trimmed V and J ends, which lost 6 bases and 5 bases, there was a span of 13 bases. The CDR3 loop spans 13 amino acids. CDR3 sequence reads: CASSRAVRETQYF. The CDR3 nucleotides are TGTGCCAGCAGCAGAGCAGTTCGGGAGACCCAGTACTTC.

This clonotype is medium-sized by share. The J gene is TRBJ2-4, the V gene TRBV29-1; 9 positions match TRBD2. The CDR3 has 15 residues. CDR1 is SQVTM and CDR2 is ANQGSEA in the germline V gene. The ends lost 6 bases at V and 8 bases at J; junction bases unmatched: 14. CDR3 nucleotide sequence: TGCAGCGTGTGCGGGATAGCGGGAGTAGGCGACATTCAGTACTTC. Encoded protein: CSVCGIAGVGDIQYF.

V usage is TRBV9 and J usage is TRBJ1-1, with a tentative D call TRBD1 (5 bases). The germline V gene encodes CDR1 SGDLS and CDR2 YYNGEE. This CDR3 has 15 residues. The ends were cut back, 4 bases at V and 3 bases at J, with 16 bases in the middle. CDR3 nucleotide sequence: TGTGCCAGCAGCTCAAGCAAGGGGAGAGACACTGAAGCTTTCTTT. The encoded protein is CASSSSKGRDTEAFF.